The sequence of this T cell receptor beta chain was determined in a study of cytomegalovirus exposure and HLA in healthy donors. The length of the CDR3 is 16 residues. V trimming: 5 bases; J trimming: 2 bases; junction bases outside the gene matches: 7. Looked up from germline, CDR1 is MGHRA and CDR2 is YSYEKL. The PCR employed 60 Vbeta primers together with 13 Jbeta primers. The data were produced by immunoSEQ multiplex PCR, yet TCRdb's version contains in-frame clones alone and is incomplete. The sample carries around 170,000 clones, 76% recorded once. Only one count was recorded for this clone. Unrecorded immune exposure was likely among donors, who were nominally healthy when sampled.

The chain links TRBV4-1 to TRBJ2-2, with 8 bases lining up with TRBD2. The TCR originated in a man between 18 and 29 years old in good health and CMV-seronegative. The sequencing sample was made of PBMCs. CDR3: CASSYRLARNTGELFF. For the CDR3, the DNA is TGCGCCAGCAGCTACAGACTAGCGAGAAACACCGGGGAGCTGTTTTTT.